These T cell receptor beta chains were read from a single sample in a study of blood T cells in healthy people across ages. MiXCR, applied by TCRdb to the 5' RACE reads, yields one record per CDR3 protein. The sample has roughly 700,000 distinct CDR3 sequences, roughly 25% seen once. These data also featured in a second study, about T cells of mothers and their children.

Sample: blood. These receptors were collected from a boy aged 5-17 years in good health. CDR3s include the opening cysteine and the closing phenylalanine or tryptophan. D genes are given only for firm matches. The size of a clone is reported for some rows only, either as once, few or many, or as a class for expanded clones.

j_gene	v_gene	abundance	d_gene	CDR3aa	CDR3nt
TRBJ1-1	TRBV6-6	-	-	CASSYSPGGGTEAFF	TGTGCCAGCAGTTACTCGCCTGGTGGGGGCACTGAAGCTTTCTTT
TRBJ2-7	TRBV3-1	-	TRBD2	CASSATSGEDYEQYF	TGTGCCAGCAGCGCGACTAGCGGGGAGGACTACGAGCAGTACTTC
TRBJ2-7	TRBV6-5	-	-	CASSLGPGHEQYF	TGTGCCAGCAGCTTGGGGCCGGGGCACGAGCAGTACTTC
TRBJ1-1	TRBV7-9	-	-	CASSFSKEAFF	TGTGCCAGCAGTTTCAGCAAGGAAGCTTTCTTT
TRBJ2-5	TRBV2	-	-	CASSDSASQETQYF	TGTGCCAGCAGTGATTCGGCTAGTCAAGAGACCCAGTACTTC
TRBJ2-1	TRBV7-9	few	TRBD1	CASSLRDSPVDEQFF	TGTGCCAGCAGCTTAAGGGACAGTCCTGTTGATGAGCAGTTCTTC
TRBJ1-1	TRBV7-8	-	-	CASSTYTEAFF	TGTGCCAGCAGCACCTACACTGAAGCTTTCTTT
TRBJ1-1	TRBV5-1	-	-	CASSFAGHTEAFF	TGCGCCAGCAGCTTCGCAGGGCACACTGAAGCTTTCTTT
TRBJ1-4	TRBV20-1	many	-	CSAIEQEKGEKLFF	TGCAGTGCTATAGAACAGGAGAAGGGTGAAAAACTGTTTTTT
TRBJ2-7	TRBV20-1	-	TRBD1	CSARPDRTAAGEQYF	TGCAGTGCTAGACCGGACAGGACGGCGGCAGGAGAGCAGTACTTC
TRBJ1-1	TRBV27	many	-	CASSLNRIDTEAFF	TGTGCCAGCAGTTTAAACAGAATCGACACTGAAGCTTTCTTT
TRBJ2-7	TRBV27	many	-	CASTMGREQYF	TGTGCCAGCACCATGGGACGAGAGCAGTACTTC
TRBJ1-5	TRBV20-1	-	-	CSARDQGINQPQHF	TGCAGTGCTAGAGATCAGGGGATAAATCAGCCCCAGCATTTT
TRBJ1-1	TRBV20-1	-	TRBD1	CSATTGGAGMNTEAFF	TGCAGTGCTACTACAGGGGGCGCAGGAATGAACACTGAAGCCTTCTTT
TRBJ2-4	TRBV7-2	few	-	CASSLGGIIQYF	TGTGCCAGCAGCTTAGGCGGCATCATTCAGTACTTC
TRBJ1-5	TRBV29-1	few	-	CSVAGEVAGPQHF	TGCAGCGTTGCGGGGGAGGTGGCGGGGCCCCAGCATTTT
TRBJ2-7	TRBV10-3	few	-	CAISETGTYEQYF	TGTGCCATCAGTGAAACGGGGACCTACGAGCAGTACTTC
TRBJ2-1	TRBV2	-	-	CASSEPYRSGDEQFF	TGTGCCAGCAGTGAACCCTACCGATCAGGGGATGAGCAGTTCTTC